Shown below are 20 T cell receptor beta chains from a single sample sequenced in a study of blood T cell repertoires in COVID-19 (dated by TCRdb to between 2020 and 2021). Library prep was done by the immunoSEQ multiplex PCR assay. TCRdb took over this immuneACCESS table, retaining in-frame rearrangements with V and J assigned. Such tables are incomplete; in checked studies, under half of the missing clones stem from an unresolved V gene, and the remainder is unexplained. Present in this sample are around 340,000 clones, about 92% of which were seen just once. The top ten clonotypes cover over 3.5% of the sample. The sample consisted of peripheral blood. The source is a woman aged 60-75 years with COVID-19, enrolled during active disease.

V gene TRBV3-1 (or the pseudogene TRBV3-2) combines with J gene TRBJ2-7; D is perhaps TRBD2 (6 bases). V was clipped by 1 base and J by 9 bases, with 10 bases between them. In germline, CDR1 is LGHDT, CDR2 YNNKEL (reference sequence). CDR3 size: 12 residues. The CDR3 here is CASSQAGTPQYF. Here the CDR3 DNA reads TGTGCCAGCAGCCAAGCGGGGACTCCGCAGTACTTC.

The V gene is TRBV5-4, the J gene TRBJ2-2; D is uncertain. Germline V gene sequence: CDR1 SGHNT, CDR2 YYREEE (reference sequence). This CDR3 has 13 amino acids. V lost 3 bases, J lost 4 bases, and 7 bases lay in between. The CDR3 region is CASSSRSTGELFF. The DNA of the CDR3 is TGTGCCAGCAGCTCCAGAAGCACCGGGGAGCTGTTTTTT.

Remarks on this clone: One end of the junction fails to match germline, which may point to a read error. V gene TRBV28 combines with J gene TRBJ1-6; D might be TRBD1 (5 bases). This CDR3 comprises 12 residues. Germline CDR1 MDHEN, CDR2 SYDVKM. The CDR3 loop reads CASSLSTGQGYF. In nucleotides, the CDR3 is TGTGCCAGCAGTTTAAGTACAGGCCAGGGTTACTTT.

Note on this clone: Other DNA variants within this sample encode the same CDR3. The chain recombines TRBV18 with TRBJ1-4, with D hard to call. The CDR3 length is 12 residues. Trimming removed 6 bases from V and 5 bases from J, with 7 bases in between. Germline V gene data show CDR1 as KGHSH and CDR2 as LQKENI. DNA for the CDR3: TGTGCCAGCTCCCCAGTAAATGAAAAACTGTTTTTT. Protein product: CASSPVNEKLFF.

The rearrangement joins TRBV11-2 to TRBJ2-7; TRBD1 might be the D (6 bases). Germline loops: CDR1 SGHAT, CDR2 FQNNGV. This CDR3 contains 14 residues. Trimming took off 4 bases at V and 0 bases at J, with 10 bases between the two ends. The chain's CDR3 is CASSSQGFSYEQYF. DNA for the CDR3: TGTGCCAGCAGCTCACAGGGATTCTCCTACGAGCAGTACTTC.

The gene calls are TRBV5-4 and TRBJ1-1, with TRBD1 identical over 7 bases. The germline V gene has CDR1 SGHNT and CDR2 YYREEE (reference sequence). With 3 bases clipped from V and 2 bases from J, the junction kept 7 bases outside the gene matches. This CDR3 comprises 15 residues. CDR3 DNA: TGTGCCAGCAGCTGGGGGAACAGGGGAAACACTGAAGCTTTCTTT. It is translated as CASSWGNRGNTEAFF.

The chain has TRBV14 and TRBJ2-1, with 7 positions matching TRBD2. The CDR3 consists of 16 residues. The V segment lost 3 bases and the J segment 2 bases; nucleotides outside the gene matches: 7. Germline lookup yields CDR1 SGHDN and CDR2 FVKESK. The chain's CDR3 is CASSQTGGVPYNEQFF. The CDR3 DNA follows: TGTGCCAGCAGCCAGACGGGGGGTGTACCCTACAATGAGCAGTTCTTC.

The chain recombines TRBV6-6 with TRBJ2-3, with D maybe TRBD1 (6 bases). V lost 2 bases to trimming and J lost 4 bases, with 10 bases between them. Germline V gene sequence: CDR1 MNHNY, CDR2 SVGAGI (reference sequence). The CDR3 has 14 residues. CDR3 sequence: CASSYRAGADTQYF. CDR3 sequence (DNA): TGTGCCAGCAGTTACAGAGCAGGGGCAGATACGCAGTATTTT.

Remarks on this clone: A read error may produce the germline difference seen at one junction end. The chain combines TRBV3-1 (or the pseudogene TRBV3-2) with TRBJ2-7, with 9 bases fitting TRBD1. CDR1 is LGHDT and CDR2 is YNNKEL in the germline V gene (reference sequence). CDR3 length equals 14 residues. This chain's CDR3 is CASSKDRGYYEQYF. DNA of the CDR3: TGTGCCAGCAGCAAAGACAGGGGGTACTACGAGCAGTACTTC.

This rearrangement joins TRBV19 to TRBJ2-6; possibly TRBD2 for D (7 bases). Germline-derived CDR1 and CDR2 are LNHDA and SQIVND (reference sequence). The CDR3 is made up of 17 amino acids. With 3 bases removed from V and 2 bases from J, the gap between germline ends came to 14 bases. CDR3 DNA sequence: TGTGCCAGTAGTATCGCGGGGGCTTGGACTGGGGCCAACGTCCTGACTTTC. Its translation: CASSIAGAWTGANVLTF.

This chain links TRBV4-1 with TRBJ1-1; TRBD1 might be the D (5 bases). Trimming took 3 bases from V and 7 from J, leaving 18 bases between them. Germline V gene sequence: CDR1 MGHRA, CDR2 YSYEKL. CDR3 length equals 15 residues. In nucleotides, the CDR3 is TGCGCCAGCAGCCATAATCCGACAGCGCTGAATGAAGCTTTCTTT. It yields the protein CASSHNPTALNEAFF.

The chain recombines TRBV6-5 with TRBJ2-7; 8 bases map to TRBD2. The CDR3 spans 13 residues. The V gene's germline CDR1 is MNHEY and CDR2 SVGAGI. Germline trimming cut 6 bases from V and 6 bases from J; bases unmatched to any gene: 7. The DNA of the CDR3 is TGTGCCAGCAGGGTTGGGACTAGTTCCGAGCAGTACTTC. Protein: CASRVGTSSEQYF.

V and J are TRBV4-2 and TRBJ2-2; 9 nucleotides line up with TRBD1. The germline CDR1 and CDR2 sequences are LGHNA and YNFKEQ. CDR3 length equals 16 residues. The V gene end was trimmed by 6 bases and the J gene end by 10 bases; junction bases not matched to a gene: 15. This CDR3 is CASSHPRGGQGVELFF. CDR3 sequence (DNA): TGTGCCAGCAGTCATCCTCGAGGGGGACAGGGAGTGGAGCTGTTTTTT.

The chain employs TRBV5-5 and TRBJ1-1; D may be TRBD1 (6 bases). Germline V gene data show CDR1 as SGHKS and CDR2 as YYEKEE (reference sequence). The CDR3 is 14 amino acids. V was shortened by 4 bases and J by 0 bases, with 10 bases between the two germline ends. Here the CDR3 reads CASSPRTVNTEAFF. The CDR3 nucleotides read TGTGCCAGCAGCCCACGGACAGTGAACACTGAAGCTTTCTTT.

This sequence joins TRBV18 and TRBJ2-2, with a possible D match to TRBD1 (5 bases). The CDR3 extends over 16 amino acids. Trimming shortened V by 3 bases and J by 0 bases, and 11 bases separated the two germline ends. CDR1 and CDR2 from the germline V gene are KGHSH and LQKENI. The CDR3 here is CASSPMTVSNTGELFF. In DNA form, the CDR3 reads TGTGCCAGCTCACCCATGACAGTTTCGAACACCGGGGAGCTGTTTTTT.

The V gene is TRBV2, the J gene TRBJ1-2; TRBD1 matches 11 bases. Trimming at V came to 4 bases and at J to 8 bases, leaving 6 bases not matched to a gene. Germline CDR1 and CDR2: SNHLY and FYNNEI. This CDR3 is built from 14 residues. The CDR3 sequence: CASSGTGGAGGYTF. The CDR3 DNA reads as TGTGCCAGCAGTGGGACAGGGGGCGCGGGGGGCTACACCTTC. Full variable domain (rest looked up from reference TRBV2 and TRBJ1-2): EPEVTQTPSHQVTQMGQEVILRCVPISNHLYFYWYRQILGQKVEFLVSFYNNEISEKSEIFDDQFSVERPDGSNFTLKIRSTKLEDSAMYFCASSGTGGAGGYTFGSGTRLTVV.

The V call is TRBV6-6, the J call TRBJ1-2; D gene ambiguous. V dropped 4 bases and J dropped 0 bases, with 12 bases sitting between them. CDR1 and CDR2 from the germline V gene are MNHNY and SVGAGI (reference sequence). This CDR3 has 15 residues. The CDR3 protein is CASSLREPSNYGYTF. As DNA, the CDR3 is TGTGCCAGCAGTTTGAGGGAACCTTCTAACTATGGCTACACCTTC.

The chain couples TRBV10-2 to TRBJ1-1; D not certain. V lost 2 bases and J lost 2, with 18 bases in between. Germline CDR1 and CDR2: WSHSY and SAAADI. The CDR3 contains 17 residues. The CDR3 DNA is TGCGCCAGCAGTGAGCTGAGGGCGGACCACCCAAACACTGAAGCTTTCTTT. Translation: CASSELRADHPNTEAFF.

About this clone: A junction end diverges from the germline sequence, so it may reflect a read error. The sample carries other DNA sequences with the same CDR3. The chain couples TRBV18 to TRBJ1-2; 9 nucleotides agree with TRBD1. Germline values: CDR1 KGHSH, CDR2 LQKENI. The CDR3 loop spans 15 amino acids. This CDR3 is CASSDRDRAPYGYTF. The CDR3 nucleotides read TGTGCCAGCTCAGACCGGGACAGGGCCCCCTATGGCTATACCTTC.

DNA of the CDR3: TGTGCCAGCAGCCTCCGGACAGGGGGCCCAGAGACCCAGTACTTC. Translating gives CASSLRTGGPETQYF. The genes are TRBV21-1 and TRBJ2-5; TRBD1, as called in the table, went unchecked against the DNA. TRBV21-1 is an annotated pseudogene. CDR3 length equals 15 residues.